This TCR beta chain was identified in a study of technical replicates of blood from a handful of donors. CDR1 and CDR2 from the germline V gene are LNHDA and SQIVND (reference sequence). This CDR3 has 12 amino acids. V gave up 10 bases and J gave up 10 bases; unmatched junction bases: 8. Assay used: immunoSEQ multiplex PCR; TCRdb lists only in-frame clones, some missing. This table has about 14,000 clones, approximately 80% appearing once. Input material: PBMCs. V is TRBV19 and J is TRBJ2-1; 9 bases match TRBD2. This receptor was identified in a human donor in good health. The CDR3 nucleotides are TGTGCCACAGGCGGGAGGGCCAGGGAGCAGTTCTTC. The encoded protein is CATGGRAREQFF.